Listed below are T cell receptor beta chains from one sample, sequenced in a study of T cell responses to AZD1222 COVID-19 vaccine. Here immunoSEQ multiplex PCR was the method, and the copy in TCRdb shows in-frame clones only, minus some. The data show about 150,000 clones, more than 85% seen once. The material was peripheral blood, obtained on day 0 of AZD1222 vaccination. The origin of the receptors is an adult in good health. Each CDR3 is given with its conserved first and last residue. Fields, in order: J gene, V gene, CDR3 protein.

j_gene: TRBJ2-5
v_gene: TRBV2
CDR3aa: CASNNAYQETQYF

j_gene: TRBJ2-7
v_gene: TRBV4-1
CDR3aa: CASSHGAGGSYEQYF

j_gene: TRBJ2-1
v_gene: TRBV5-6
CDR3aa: CASRTGLAAGNEQFF

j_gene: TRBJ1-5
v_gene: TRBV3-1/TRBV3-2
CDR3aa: CASSQDVGGGQPQHF

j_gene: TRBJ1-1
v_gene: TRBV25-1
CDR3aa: CASSERENTEAFF

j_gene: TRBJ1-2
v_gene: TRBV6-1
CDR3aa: CASSEAPQSVGYTF

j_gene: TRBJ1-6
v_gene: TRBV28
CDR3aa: CASSSNRGGYNSPLHF

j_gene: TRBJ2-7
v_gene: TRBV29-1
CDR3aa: CSVAGQGGEQYF

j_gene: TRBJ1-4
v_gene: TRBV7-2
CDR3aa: CASSQQGPPNEKLFF

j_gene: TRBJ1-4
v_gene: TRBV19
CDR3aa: CASSPSSTASNEKLFF

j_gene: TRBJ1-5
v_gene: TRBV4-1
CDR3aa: CASSREGQGDQPQHF

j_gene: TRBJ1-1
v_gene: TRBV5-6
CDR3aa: CASSFDRDNTEAFF

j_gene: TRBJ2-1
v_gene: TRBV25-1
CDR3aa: CASSGAGGDNEQFF

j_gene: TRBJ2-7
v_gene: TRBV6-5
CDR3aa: CASTLDGFSYEQYF

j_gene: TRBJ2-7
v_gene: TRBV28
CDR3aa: CASSELSERPPDEQYF

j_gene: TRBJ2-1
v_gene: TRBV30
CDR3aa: CAWSRLNNEQFF

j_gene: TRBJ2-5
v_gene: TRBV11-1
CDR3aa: CASSPPPGREETQYF

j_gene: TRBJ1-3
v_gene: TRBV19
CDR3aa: CASSISDSVAGNTIYF

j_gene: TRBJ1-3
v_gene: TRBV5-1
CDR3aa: CASSLAGTVNSGNTIYF

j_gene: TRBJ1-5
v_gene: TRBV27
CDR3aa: CASSLYQGDQPQHF

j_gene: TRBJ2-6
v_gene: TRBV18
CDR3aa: CASSPDISGANVLTF

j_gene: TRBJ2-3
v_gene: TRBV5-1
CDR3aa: CASSPARDSGMSDTQYF

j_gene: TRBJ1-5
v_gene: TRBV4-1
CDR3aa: CASSQEVPNSNQPQHF

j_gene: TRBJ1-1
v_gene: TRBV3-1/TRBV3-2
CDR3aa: CASSQDVLNTEAFF

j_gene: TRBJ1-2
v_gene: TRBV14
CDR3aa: CASSPRTGPYGYTF

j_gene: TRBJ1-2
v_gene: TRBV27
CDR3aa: CASSLKFGRAGYTF

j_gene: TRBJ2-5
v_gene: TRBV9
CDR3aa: CASSVGQGQETQYF

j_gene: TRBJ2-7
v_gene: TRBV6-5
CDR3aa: CASITDRVVGEQYF

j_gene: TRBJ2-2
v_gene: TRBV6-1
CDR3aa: CASSENTGTNTGELFF

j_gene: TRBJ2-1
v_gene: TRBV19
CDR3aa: CASSIGPGQKQFF

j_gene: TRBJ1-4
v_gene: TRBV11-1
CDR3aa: CAGLTGGGEKLFF

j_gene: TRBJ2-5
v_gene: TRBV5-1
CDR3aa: CASSLTAGHQETQYF

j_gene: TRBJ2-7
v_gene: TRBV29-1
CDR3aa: CSVEGFGPRGSYEQYF

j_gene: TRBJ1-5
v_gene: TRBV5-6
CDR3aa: CASSSAGGVQPQHF

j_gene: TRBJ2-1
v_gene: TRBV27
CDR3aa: CASSGLSGSAYNEQFF

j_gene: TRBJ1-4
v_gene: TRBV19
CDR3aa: CASRWRARGNEKLFF

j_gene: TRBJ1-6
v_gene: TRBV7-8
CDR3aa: CASSLLGTGDSPLHF

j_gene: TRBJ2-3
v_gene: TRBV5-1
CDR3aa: CASSWGRSTDTQYF

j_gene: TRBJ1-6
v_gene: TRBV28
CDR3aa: CASSLFRNSPLHF

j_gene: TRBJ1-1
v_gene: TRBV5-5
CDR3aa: CASSWNGVLNTEAFF

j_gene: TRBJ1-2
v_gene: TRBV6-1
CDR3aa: CASSEAAADYGYTF

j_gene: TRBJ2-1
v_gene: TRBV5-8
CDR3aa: CASSSLAGEHYNEQFF

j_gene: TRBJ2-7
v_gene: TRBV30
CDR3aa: CAWEEGGSGVSYEQYF

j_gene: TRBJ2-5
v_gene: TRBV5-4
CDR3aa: CASSLGGYETQYF

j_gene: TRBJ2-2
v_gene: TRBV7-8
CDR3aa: CASSSPGLAGSNTGELFF

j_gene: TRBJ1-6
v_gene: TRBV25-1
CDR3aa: CASSAKRTGNSPLHF

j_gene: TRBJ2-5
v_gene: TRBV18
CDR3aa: CASSPGRQETQYF

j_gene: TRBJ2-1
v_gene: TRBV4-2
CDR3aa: CASSLGDGRDEQFF

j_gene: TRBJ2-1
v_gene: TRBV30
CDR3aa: CACIAGTEQFF

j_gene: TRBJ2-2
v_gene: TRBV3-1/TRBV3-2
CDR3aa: CASSPYRGPGGELFF

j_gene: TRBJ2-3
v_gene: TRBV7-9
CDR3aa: CASSVGTGGTDTQYF